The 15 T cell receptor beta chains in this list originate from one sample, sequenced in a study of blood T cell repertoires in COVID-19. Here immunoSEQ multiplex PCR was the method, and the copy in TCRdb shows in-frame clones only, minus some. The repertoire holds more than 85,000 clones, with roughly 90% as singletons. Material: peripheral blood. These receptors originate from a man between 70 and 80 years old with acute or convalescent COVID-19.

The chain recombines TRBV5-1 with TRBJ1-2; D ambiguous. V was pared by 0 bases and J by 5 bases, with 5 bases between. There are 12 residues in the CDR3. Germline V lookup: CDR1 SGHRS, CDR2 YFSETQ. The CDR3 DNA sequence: TGCGCCAGCAGCTTGGAGGAGTATGGCTACACCTTC. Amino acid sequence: CASSLEEYGYTF. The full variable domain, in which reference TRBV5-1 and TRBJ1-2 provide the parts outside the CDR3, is KAGVTQTPRYLIKTRGQQVTLSCSPISGHRSVSWYQQTPGQGLQFLFEYFSETQRNKGNFPGRFSGRQFSNSRSEMNVSTLELGDSALYLCASSLEEYGYTFGSGTRLTVV.

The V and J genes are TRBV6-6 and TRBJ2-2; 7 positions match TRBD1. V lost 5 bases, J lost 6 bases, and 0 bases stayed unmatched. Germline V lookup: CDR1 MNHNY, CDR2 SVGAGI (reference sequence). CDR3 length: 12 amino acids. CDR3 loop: CASSQGAGELFF. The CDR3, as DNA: TGTGCCAGCAGTCAGGGGGCCGGGGAGCTGTTTTTT.

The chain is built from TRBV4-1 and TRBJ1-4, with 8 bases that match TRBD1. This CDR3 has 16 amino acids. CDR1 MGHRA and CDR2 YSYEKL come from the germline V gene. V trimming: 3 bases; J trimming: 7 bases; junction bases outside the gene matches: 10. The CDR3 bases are TGCGCCAGCAGCCAGGCATCAGGGGGCGCGGTTGAAAAACTGTTTTTT. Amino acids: CASSQASGGAVEKLFF.

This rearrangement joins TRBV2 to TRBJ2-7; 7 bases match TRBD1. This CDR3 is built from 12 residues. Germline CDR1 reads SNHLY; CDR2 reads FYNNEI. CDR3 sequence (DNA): TGTGCAGGGGGACAGCGGCTCTACGAGCAGTACTTC. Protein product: CAGGQRLYEQYF.

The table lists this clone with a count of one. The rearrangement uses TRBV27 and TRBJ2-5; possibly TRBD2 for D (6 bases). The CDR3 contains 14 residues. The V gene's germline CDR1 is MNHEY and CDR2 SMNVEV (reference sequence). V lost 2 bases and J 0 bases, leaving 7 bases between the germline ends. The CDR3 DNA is TGTGCCAGCAGTTTAGGGGGGTACCAAGAGACCCAGTACTTC. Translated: CASSLGGYQETQYF.

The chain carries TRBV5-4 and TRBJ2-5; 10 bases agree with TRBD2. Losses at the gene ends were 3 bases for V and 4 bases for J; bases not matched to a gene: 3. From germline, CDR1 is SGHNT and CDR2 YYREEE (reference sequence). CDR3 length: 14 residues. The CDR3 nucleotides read TGTGCCAGCAGCTCTTTAGCGGGAGGAGAGACCCAGTACTTC. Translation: CASSSLAGGETQYF.

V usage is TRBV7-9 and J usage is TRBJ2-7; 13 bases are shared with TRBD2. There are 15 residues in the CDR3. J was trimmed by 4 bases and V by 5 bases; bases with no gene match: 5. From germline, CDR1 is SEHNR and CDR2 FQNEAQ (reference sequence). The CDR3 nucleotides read TGTGCCAGCAGCCTACTAGCGGGAGGGCCATACGAGCAGTACTTC. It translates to CASSLLAGGPYEQYF.

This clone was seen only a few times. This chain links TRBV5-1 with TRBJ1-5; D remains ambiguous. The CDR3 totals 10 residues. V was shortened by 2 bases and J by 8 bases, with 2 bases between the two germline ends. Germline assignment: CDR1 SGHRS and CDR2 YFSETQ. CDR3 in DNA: TGCGCCAGCAGCTTCAAGCCCCAGCATTTT. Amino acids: CASSFKPQHF.

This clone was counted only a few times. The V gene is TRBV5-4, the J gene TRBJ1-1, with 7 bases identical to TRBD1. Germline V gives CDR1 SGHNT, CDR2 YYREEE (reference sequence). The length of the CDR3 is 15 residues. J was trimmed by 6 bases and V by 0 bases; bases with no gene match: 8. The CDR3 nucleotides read TGTGCCAGCAGCTTGGACGCGACAGGGTGGGCTGAAGCTTTCTTT. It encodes CASSLDATGWAEAFF.

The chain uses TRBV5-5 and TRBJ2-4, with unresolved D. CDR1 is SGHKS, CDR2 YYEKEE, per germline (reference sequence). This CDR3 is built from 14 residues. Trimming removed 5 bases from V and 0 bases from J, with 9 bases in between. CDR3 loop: CASRPLVAKNIQYF. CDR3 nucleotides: TGTGCCAGCAGACCCCTAGTAGCCAAAAACATTCAGTACTTC.

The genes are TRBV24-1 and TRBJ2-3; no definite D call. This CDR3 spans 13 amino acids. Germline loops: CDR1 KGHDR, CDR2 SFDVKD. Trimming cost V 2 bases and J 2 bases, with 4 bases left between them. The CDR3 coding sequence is TGTGCCACCAGTGATTCAAACACAGATACGCAGTATTTT. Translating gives CATSDSNTDTQYF.

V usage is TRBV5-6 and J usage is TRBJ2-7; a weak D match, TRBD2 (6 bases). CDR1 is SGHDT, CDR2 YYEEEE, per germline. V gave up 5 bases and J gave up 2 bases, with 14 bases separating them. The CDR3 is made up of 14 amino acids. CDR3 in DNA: TGTGCCAGCAGTCGCAGGGACTTAACCTACGAGCAGTACTTC. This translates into CASSRRDLTYEQYF. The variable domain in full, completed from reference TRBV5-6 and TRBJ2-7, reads DAGVTQSPTHLIKTRGQQVTLRCSPKSGHDTVSWYQQALGQGPQFIFQYYEEEERQRGNFPDRFSGHQFPNYSSELNVNALLLGDSALYLCASSRRDLTYEQYFGPGTRLTVT.

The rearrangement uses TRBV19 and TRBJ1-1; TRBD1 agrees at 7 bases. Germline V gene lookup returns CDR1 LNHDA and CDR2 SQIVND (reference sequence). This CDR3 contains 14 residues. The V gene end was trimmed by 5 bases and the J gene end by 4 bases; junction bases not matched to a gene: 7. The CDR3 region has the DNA TGTGCCAGTAGTCCTTATCAGGGGGGCACTGAAGCTTTCTTT. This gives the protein CASSPYQGGTEAFF.

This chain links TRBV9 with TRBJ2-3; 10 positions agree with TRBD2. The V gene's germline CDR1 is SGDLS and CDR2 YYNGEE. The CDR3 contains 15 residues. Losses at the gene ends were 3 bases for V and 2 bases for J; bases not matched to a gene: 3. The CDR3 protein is CASSATSGITDTQYF. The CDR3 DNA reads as TGTGCCAGCAGCGCAACTAGCGGGATCACAGATACGCAGTATTTT.

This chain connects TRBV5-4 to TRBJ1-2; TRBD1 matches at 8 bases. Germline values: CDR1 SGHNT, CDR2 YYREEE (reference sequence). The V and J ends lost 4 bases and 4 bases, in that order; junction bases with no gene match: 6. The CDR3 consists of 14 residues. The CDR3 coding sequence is TGTGCCAGCAGCCCTCAGGGGGCCGGCTATGGCTACACCTTC. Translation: CASSPQGAGYGYTF.